Below, one T cell receptor beta chain is given with its context. No antigen is known for it. Base qualities were left out, and no much larger clone turns up one base away. Libraries were prepared through PCR. Data came from an Illumina HiSeq 2500. Molecular barcoding was employed in the preparation of TCR libraries, with unique molecular identifiers being used to normalize TCRbeta repertoire quantification. Starting from the raw public reads, TCRdb applied fastp trimming at Q25, assembled clones with MiXCR and retained in-frame beta chains. One record per CDR3 amino acid sequence lists the most common genes and DNA. This sample holds about 230,000 distinct CDR3 sequences; around 8.9% were observed only once. The ten largest clones take up 5.1% of the sample. The data derive from a study of T-cell reconstitution after alpha-beta-depleted transplantation in children listed by TCRdb under 2016. Concerning the study at large: Using TCR repertoire profiling, the study quantitatively followed how T-cell immune reconstitution unfolded in children after TCRalphabeta/CD19-depleted allogeneic hematopoietic cell transplantation.

Sequences LGHNA (CDR1) and YNFKEQ (CDR2) are obtained from the germline V gene. Spanning cysteine to phenylalanine, the CDR3 consists of 15 amino acids. Only the CDR3 portion is preserved as DNA: 45 bases, with reading frame beginning at the first base. V is pruned by 0 bases and J by 6 bases, leaving 5 bases of the junction without a gene match. The chain is assembled from TRBV4-2 and TRBJ2-1, and TRBD2 aligns with 7 junction nucleotides. This clonotype originated in a human donor who donated a stem cell graft to a child with SCID. The input for sequencing was PBMCs from the stem cell graft donor, taken from the stem cell graft. This receptor carries the CDR3 CASSQDPASGNEQFF. The sequenced DNA: TGTGCCAGCAGCCAAGATCCGGCTAGCGGCAATGAGCAGTTCTTC.